One sample yielded the 32 T cell receptor beta chains listed below, sequenced in a study of shared clonotypes between healthy human individuals. Produced via immunoSEQ multiplex PCR; TCRdb's table is partial and in-frame only. This sample has more than 400,000 clones, with roughly 95% found just once. Sequenced material: naive CD4+ T cells sorted from blood. Noted subset: CD45RA+ positively selected. Receptors originate from a woman aged 30 to 39 in good health.

The chain has TRBV9 and TRBJ2-6; D is undetermined. The CDR3 loop spans 17 amino acids. Germline V gives CDR1 SGDLS, CDR2 YYNGEE. Trimming shortened V by 3 bases and J by 1 base, and 14 bases separated the two germline ends. This CDR3 is CASSGNTPISGANVLTF. The DNA of the CDR3 is TGTGCCAGCAGCGGTAATACACCGATTTCTGGGGCCAACGTCCTGACTTTC.

The rearrangement uses TRBV11-2 and TRBJ2-1; D is ambiguous. The germline V and J ends were trimmed by 0 bases and 2 bases, with 8 bases remaining between them. Germline V lookup: CDR1 SGHAT, CDR2 FQNNGV. The length of the CDR3 is 15 residues. The CDR3 region is CASSLDPGPYNEQFF. CDR3 sequence (DNA): TGTGCCAGCAGCTTAGATCCCGGGCCCTACAATGAGCAGTTCTTC.

V usage is TRBV6-5 and J usage is TRBJ2-5; D ambiguous. Germline V gene sequence: CDR1 MNHEY, CDR2 SVGAGI. Trimming took off 5 bases at V and 2 bases at J, with 9 bases between the two ends. This CDR3 has 13 residues. The CDR3: CASSIEQQETQYF. The CDR3 region has the DNA TGTGCCAGCAGTATTGAGCAACAAGAGACCCAGTACTTC.

The genes are TRBV29-1 and TRBJ2-1, with 8 bases fitting TRBD2. Germline V lookup: CDR1 SQVTM, CDR2 ANQGSEA. The CDR3 covers 15 residues. V lost 0 bases to trimming and J lost 7 bases; unmatched junction nucleotides: 8. CDR3 DNA: TGCAGCGTTGAAGACCCAGCGGGAGTTAGGAATGAGCAGTTCTTC. It specifies CSVEDPAGVRNEQFF.

V usage is TRBV7-8 and J usage is TRBJ2-5, with no clear D. V shed 6 bases and J shed 2 bases, with 7 bases lying between them. The CDR3 runs to 12 residues. Germline V lookup: CDR1 SGHVS, CDR2 FQNEAQ. DNA for the CDR3: TGTGCCAGCAGTCAAATACAAGAGACCCAGTACTTC. Amino acid sequence: CASSQIQETQYF.

The chain has TRBV5-1 and TRBJ2-1, with 11 bases aligning to TRBD2. Germline V gene data show CDR1 as SGHRS and CDR2 as YFSETQ. The CDR3 sequence is 18 residues long. V was clipped by 4 bases and J by 4 bases; unmatched bases: 13. The CDR3 sequence is CASSRGSFSGRDYNEQFF. The CDR3 bases are TGCGCCAGCAGCCGAGGATCGTTTAGCGGGAGGGATTACAATGAGCAGTTCTTC.

The V call is TRBV7-9, the J call TRBJ2-2; no clear D. Germline V gives CDR1 SEHNR, CDR2 FQNEAQ (reference sequence). The CDR3 extends over 13 amino acids. V was cut by 3 bases and J by 3 bases, with 5 bases left in between. The CDR3 protein is CASSFWDTGELFF. CDR3 nucleotide sequence: TGTGCCAGCAGCTTTTGGGACACCGGGGAGCTGTTTTTT.

The chain combines TRBV2 with TRBJ2-5; 7 bases are a match to TRBD2. Germline assignment: CDR1 SNHLY and CDR2 FYNNEI. Losses at the gene ends were 7 bases for V and 5 bases for J; bases not matched to a gene: 13. The CDR3 has 15 amino acids. The CDR3 DNA follows: TGTGCCAGCAACCCGCTACCGGGAGGCTGGGAGACCCAGTACTTC. Encoded protein: CASNPLPGGWETQYF.

The rearrangement joins TRBV5-1 to TRBJ2-2; D possibly matches TRBD1 or TRBD2 (5 bases each). The germline CDR1 and CDR2 sequences are SGHRS and YFSETQ. V lost 0 bases and J lost 7, with 10 bases in between. CDR3 length: 14 amino acids. CDR3 sequence reads: CASSLVGRDGELFF. CDR3 in DNA: TGCGCCAGCAGCTTGGTGGGACGGGACGGGGAGCTGTTTTTT.

V usage is TRBV27 and J usage is TRBJ1-2; 9 nucleotides line up with TRBD1. Trimming removed 5 bases from V and 8 bases from J; junction bases left unmatched: 12. From germline, CDR1 is MNHEY and CDR2 SMNVEV (reference sequence). The CDR3 runs 15 residues. DNA for the CDR3: TGTGCCAGCAGTCCCAACAGGGGGCGCCGATTGGGCTACACCTTC. It is translated as CASSPNRGRRLGYTF.

This clone was detected only once. This chain connects TRBV5-4 to TRBJ2-5; D unresolved. The germline V gene has CDR1 SGHNT and CDR2 YYREEE (reference sequence). Deletions cut 2 bases from V and 1 base from J, with 9 bases between. The CDR3 has 14 amino acids. CDR3 protein: CASSLLGSQETQYF. CDR3 in DNA: TGTGCCAGCAGCTTACTCGGGTCCCAAGAGACCCAGTACTTC.

V and J are TRBV7-7 and TRBJ1-1; unclear D gene. Trimming removed 2 bases at V and 1 base at J, with 5 bases between. Germline CDR1 SSHAT, CDR2 FNYEAQ (reference sequence). The length of the CDR3 is 13 residues. CDR3 sequence reads: CASSLRPNTEAFF. The DNA of the CDR3 is TGTGCCAGCAGCTTACGCCCGAACACTGAAGCTTTCTTT.

The chain couples TRBV10-2 to TRBJ1-2; perhaps TRBD1 as D (6 bases). CDR1 WSHSY and CDR2 SAAADI come from the germline V gene. This CDR3 contains 15 residues. Trimming took 3 bases from V and 7 from J, leaving 18 bases between them. This CDR3 reads CASSDPPVGAGGYTF. The DNA for the CDR3 is TGCGCCAGCAGTGACCCCCCGGTGGGGGCCGGTGGCTACACCTTC.

This chain uses TRBV6-1 with TRBJ1-1, with TRBD1 as a possible D gene (5 bases). Germline V lookup: CDR1 MNHNS, CDR2 SASEGT. The CDR3 consists of 14 residues. V lost 5 bases and J lost 1, with 11 bases in between. As DNA, the CDR3 is TGTGCCAGCAGTCCGGGGCCAGCGAACACTGAAGCTTTCTTT. Translation gives CASSPGPANTEAFF.

The chain joins TRBV6-1 to TRBJ1-5; D remains unclear. V was shortened by 2 bases and J by 1 base, with 6 bases between the two germline ends. CDR3 length: 14 residues. The V gene's germline CDR1 is MNHNS and CDR2 SASEGT. The CDR3 here is CASSEKLSNQPQHF. The CDR3 nucleotides read TGTGCCAGCAGTGAAAAGTTAAGCAATCAGCCCCAGCATTTT.

This chain connects TRBV2 to TRBJ1-5, with a tentative D call TRBD1 (6 bases). Germline CDR1 and CDR2: SNHLY and FYNNEI. Trimming removed 6 bases at V and 7 bases at J, with 19 bases between. This CDR3 comprises 15 residues. The chain's CDR3 is CASRTGGGAVQPQHF. The CDR3, as DNA: TGTGCCAGCAGGACTGGGGGGGGCGCGGTGCAGCCCCAGCATTTT. Filled out from reference TRBV2 and TRBJ1-5, the complete variable domain reads EPEVTQTPSHQVTQMGQEVILRCVPISNHLYFYWYRQILGQKVEFLVSFYNNEISEKSEIFDDQFSVERPDGSNFTLKIRSTKLEDSAMYFCASRTGGGAVQPQHFGDGTRLSIL.

The chain recombines TRBV10-3 with TRBJ2-7; weak D call: TRBD2 (6 bases). This CDR3 region has 13 residues. Germline CDR1 reads ENHRY; CDR2 reads SYGVKD. V was pared by 3 bases and J by 5 bases, with 11 bases between. CDR3 DNA: TGTGCCATCAGTGACGGGAGAATACACGAGCAGTACTTC. It codes for CAISDGRIHEQYF.

The chain combines TRBV4-1 with TRBJ2-7; D is unclear. V was pared by 2 bases and J by 4 bases, with 12 bases between. This CDR3 has 14 amino acids. The germline V gene has CDR1 MGHRA and CDR2 YSYEKL. CDR3 region: CASSQTGVEYEQYF. As DNA, the CDR3 is TGCGCCAGCAGCCAAACGGGTGTAGAGTACGAGCAGTACTTC.

The chain has TRBV7-2 and TRBJ2-3; no clear D. CDR1 and CDR2 (germline): SGHTA, FQGNSA. There are 18 residues in the CDR3. V shed 3 bases and J shed 4 bases, with 23 bases lying between them. The CDR3 loop is CASSFNRVTASAPDTQYF. CDR3 nucleotides: TGTGCCAGCAGCTTCAATCGGGTGACCGCCTCGGCACCAGATACGCAGTATTTT. Full variable domain (outside the CDR3, taken from reference TRBV7-2 and TRBJ2-3): GAGVSQSPSNKVTEKGKDVELRCDPISGHTALYWYRQSLGQGLEFLIYFQGNSAPDKSGLPSDRFSAERTGGSVSTLTIQRTQQEDSAVYLCASSFNRVTASAPDTQYFGPGTRLTVL.

The gene calls are TRBV5-1 and TRBJ2-6, with 8 bases matching TRBD1. CDR3 length: 18 residues. In germline, CDR1 is SGHRS, CDR2 YFSETQ. Germline trimming cut 1 base from V and 2 bases from J; bases unmatched to any gene: 8. The CDR3: CASSLTGTGSAGANVLTF. As DNA, the CDR3 is TGCGCCAGCAGCTTGACCGGGACAGGATCTGCTGGGGCCAACGTCCTGACTTTC.

Here the CDR3 DNA reads TGCGCCAGCAGCCAAGGGGAGGGGGGTGGTTATGGCTACACCTTC. It yields the protein CASSQGEGGGYGYTF. The chain employs TRBV4-1 and TRBJ1-2, with a tentative D call TRBD1 (6 bases). CDR1 and CDR2 from the germline V gene are MGHRA and YSYEKL. CDR3 size: 15 residues. V lost 1 base and J lost 5, with 14 bases in between.

The rearrangement links TRBV6-5 to TRBJ1-1; no clear D. CDR1 and CDR2 (germline): MNHEY, SVGAGI. V dropped 6 bases and J dropped 4 bases, with 15 bases sitting between them. The CDR3 has 14 residues. The CDR3 DNA is TGTGCCAGCAGAGAGAATTTTAAGGGCACTGAAGCTTTCTTT. This translates into CASRENFKGTEAFF.

V gene TRBV15 combines with J gene TRBJ1-5; D gene unclear. Germline values: CDR1 LNHNV, CDR2 YYDKDF (reference sequence). V shed 0 bases and J shed 5 bases, with 5 bases lying between them. The CDR3 has 13 amino acids. The CDR3 DNA reads as TGTGCCACCAGCAGAGATGTCGATCAGCCCCAGCATTTT. Protein product: CATSRDVDQPQHF.

V is TRBV2 and J is TRBJ1-2; weak D call: TRBD1 (5 bases). The CDR3 extends over 12 amino acids. Germline CDR1 is SNHLY and CDR2 is FYNNEI. The ends were cut back, 10 bases at V and 8 bases at J, with 17 bases in the middle. The CDR3 loop is CANHKTEWGYTF. The CDR3 DNA sequence: TGTGCCAACCATAAGACAGAGTGGGGCTACACCTTC.

This chain joins TRBV27 and TRBJ1-4; 9 bases line up with TRBD1. CDR3 length: 14 residues. From germline, CDR1 is MNHEY and CDR2 SMNVEV (reference sequence). V trimming: 5 bases; J trimming: 6 bases; junction bases outside the gene matches: 4. The CDR3: CASSQTGGHEKLFF. CDR3 in DNA: TGTGCCAGCAGTCAGACAGGGGGACATGAAAAACTGTTTTTT.

CDR3 loop: CASSYTSGRAYNEQFF. The CDR3 nucleotides are TGTGCCAGCAGCTATACTAGCGGGAGGGCCTACAATGAGCAGTTCTTC. The genes are TRBV7-2 and TRBJ2-1; 13 nucleotides agree with TRBD2. The germline V gene encodes CDR1 SGHTA and CDR2 FQGNSA. J was trimmed by 2 bases and V by 4 bases; bases with no gene match: 2. The CDR3 sequence is 16 residues long.

This clone was recorded only once. The rearrangement links TRBV27 to TRBJ2-4, with TRBD2 identical over 14 bases. CDR3 size: 15 residues. V lost 5 bases to trimming and J lost 12 bases; unmatched junction nucleotides: 9. The germline gives CDR1 MNHEY, CDR2 SMNVEV (reference sequence). Here the CDR3 DNA reads TGTGCCAGCAGTCCTAGGACTAGCGGGAGGTGGGGTCAGTACTTC. Its protein product is CASSPRTSGRWGQYF.

The chain joins TRBV19 to TRBJ2-7; D is possibly TRBD1 (6 bases). The CDR3 is 18 amino acids. Per germline, CDR1 LNHDA and CDR2 SQIVND (reference sequence). V lost 2 bases, J lost 6 bases, and 26 bases lay in between. The CDR3 nucleotides read TGTGCCAGTAGTATAATGTACGTCGGCAGGGGATCGAACTTCGAGCAGTACTTC. Protein product: CASSIMYVGRGSNFEQYF.

The chain uses TRBV5-1 and TRBJ1-1; D ambiguous. The CDR3 is made up of 15 amino acids. The V end lost 0 bases, the J end lost 2 bases, and 11 bases lay between the germline ends. Germline-derived CDR1 and CDR2 are SGHRS and YFSETQ. The CDR3 sequence is CASSLGPPYNTEAFF. CDR3 in DNA: TGCGCCAGCAGCTTGGGCCCTCCTTATAACACTGAAGCTTTCTTT.

The CDR3 nucleotides read TGTGCCAGCAGTTACCCCCCCAGGGCCGAGCAGTACTTC. Protein product: CASSYPPRAEQYF. This chain uses TRBV6-6 with TRBJ2-7; TRBD1 is a possible D gene (5 bases). In germline, CDR1 is MNHNY, CDR2 SVGAGI (reference sequence). CDR3 length equals 13 residues. V lost 2 bases and J 6 bases, leaving 11 bases between the germline ends.

V gene TRBV19 combines with J gene TRBJ2-7, with a possible D match to TRBD1 (5 bases). CDR1 and CDR2 (germline): LNHDA, SQIVND (reference sequence). The CDR3 length is 14 residues. Trimming took 6 bases from V and 1 from J, leaving 13 bases between them. The CDR3 DNA follows: TGTGCCAGTAGAGAGACAGCATCTTCCTACGAGCAGTACTTC. This gives the protein CASRETASSYEQYF.

The V and J genes are TRBV28 and TRBJ2-7, with 9 bases identical to TRBD1. V was clipped by 6 bases and J by 5 bases; unmatched bases: 11. The germline V gene has CDR1 MDHEN and CDR2 SYDVKM. The CDR3 spans 15 residues. CDR3 region: CASRLDRDREDEQYF. The DNA of the CDR3 is TGTGCCAGCAGACTTGACCGGGACAGGGAAGACGAGCAGTACTTC.